These T cell receptor beta chains were read from a single sample in a study of OX40 agonist ivuxolimab in advanced cancers. Using immunoSEQ multiplex PCR, the repertoire was profiled, and TCRdb retains in-frame clones only, with some absent. The sample comprises 40,000 to 45,000 clones, approximately 80% of which are singletons, and roughly 24% rests with the top ten. The source was CD4+ or CD8+ T cells sorted from blood, collected in a trial of the OX40 agonist ivuxolimab. Source of these receptors: an adult with an advanced solid tumor such as melanoma, head and neck, liver or kidney cancer. Both conserved end residues are part of each CDR3. A D gene is named only where the DNA matches it firmly. Not every row has a clone size; where given, it reads once, few, many or a size class.

CDR3 protein: CASSEAGQAVRVRFGAFF
CDR3 DNA: TGTGCCAGCAGTGAAGCGGGGCAAGCAGTTCGAGTTCGGTTTGGAGCTTTCTTT
V gene: TRBV6-1
J gene: TRBJ1-1
D gene: NA
clone size: NA

CDR3 protein: CASSLGGGTGGYNEQFF
CDR3 DNA: TGTGCCAGCAGCTTAGGCGGGGGGACAGGGGGCTACAATGAGCAGTTCTTC
V gene: TRBV13
J gene: TRBJ2-1
D gene: TRBD1
clone size: NA

CDR3 protein: CASSLLGAPNNEQFF
CDR3 DNA: TGTGCCAGCAGCTTACTGGGGGCGCCCAACAATGAGCAGTTCTTC
V gene: TRBV7-3
J gene: TRBJ2-1
D gene: NA
clone size: NA

CDR3 protein: CASRFSWVSTEAFF
CDR3 DNA: TGTGCCAGCAGATTTAGCTGGGTTTCCACTGAAGCTTTCTTT
V gene: TRBV5-4
J gene: TRBJ1-1
D gene: NA
clone size: NA

CDR3 protein: CASTSGSGRYEQYF
CDR3 DNA: TGTGCCAGCACGTCAGGGAGCGGGAGATACGAGCAGTACTTC
V gene: TRBV27
J gene: TRBJ2-7
D gene: TRBD2
clone size: NA

CDR3 protein: CATRETQYF
CDR3 DNA: TGTGCCACGCGGGAGACCCAGTACTTC
V gene: TRBV6-1
J gene: TRBJ2-5
D gene: NA
clone size: few

CDR3 protein: CASSLTFRAGVPNEKLFF
CDR3 DNA: TGCGCCAGCAGCTTGACGTTCAGGGCTGGAGTCCCTAATGAAAAACTGTTTTTT
V gene: TRBV5-1
J gene: TRBJ1-4
D gene: NA
clone size: once

CDR3 protein: CASSLDRGLGGSYGYTF
CDR3 DNA: TGTGCCAGCAGCTTAGACCGGGGGTTGGGGGGAAGCTATGGCTACACCTTC
V gene: TRBV11-2
J gene: TRBJ1-2
D gene: NA
clone size: NA

CDR3 protein: CASSSRPRTGYTGELFF
CDR3 DNA: TGTGCCAGCAGTTCGCGACCCCGGACAGGGTATACCGGGGAGCTGTTTTTT
V gene: TRBV13
J gene: TRBJ2-2
D gene: TRBD1
clone size: NA

CDR3 protein: CASSQESGLALEQYF
CDR3 DNA: TGCGCCAGCAGCCAGGAATCTGGACTAGCGTTAGAGCAGTACTTC
V gene: TRBV4-3
J gene: TRBJ2-7
D gene: TRBD2
clone size: NA

CDR3 protein: CASSPLNRDNTDTQYF
CDR3 DNA: TGTGCCAGCAGTCCCCTCAATAGGGATAACACAGATACGCAGTATTTT
V gene: TRBV27
J gene: TRBJ2-3
D gene: NA
clone size: once

CDR3 protein: CAISESWGNQPQHF
CDR3 DNA: TGTGCCATCAGTGAGTCCTGGGGCAATCAGCCCCAGCATTTT
V gene: TRBV10-3
J gene: TRBJ1-5
D gene: NA
clone size: NA

CDR3 protein: CASMTQYHSGANVLTF
CDR3 DNA: TGTGCCAGCATGACACAGTATCACTCTGGGGCCAACGTCCTGACTTTC
V gene: TRBV25-1
J gene: TRBJ2-6
D gene: NA
clone size: NA

CDR3 protein: CASSFGAGGSYNEQFF
CDR3 DNA: TGTGCCAGCAGTTTTGGAGCGGGAGGTTCCTACAATGAGCAGTTCTTC
V gene: TRBV27
J gene: TRBJ2-1
D gene: TRBD2
clone size: few

CDR3 protein: CASSFRTGQGEAEAFF
CDR3 DNA: TGTGCCAGCAGCTTCCGGACGGGACAAGGCGAAGCTGAAGCTTTCTTT
V gene: TRBV7-3
J gene: TRBJ1-1
D gene: NA
clone size: NA

CDR3 protein: CASSEEAIYTEAFF
CDR3 DNA: TGTGCCAGCAGTGAAGAAGCAATTTACACTGAAGCTTTCTTT
V gene: TRBV2
J gene: TRBJ1-1
D gene: NA
clone size: NA